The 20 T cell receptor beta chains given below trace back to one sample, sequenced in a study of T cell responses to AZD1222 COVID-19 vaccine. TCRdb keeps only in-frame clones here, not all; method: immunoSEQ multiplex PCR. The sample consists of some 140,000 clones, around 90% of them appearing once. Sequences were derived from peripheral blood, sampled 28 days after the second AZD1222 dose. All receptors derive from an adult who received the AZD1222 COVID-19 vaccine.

CDR3 sequence: CAISEPSGRSQSTYNEQFF. The CDR3 nucleotides read TGTGCCATCAGTGAGCCCAGCGGCAGGTCCCAATCTACCTACAATGAGCAGTTCTTC. V and J are TRBV10-3 and TRBJ2-1, with D perhaps TRBD2 (5 bases). Between the trimmed V and J ends, which lost 2 bases and 2 bases, there was a span of 22 bases. The length of the CDR3 is 19 residues. Germline V gene lookup returns CDR1 ENHRY and CDR2 SYGVKD.

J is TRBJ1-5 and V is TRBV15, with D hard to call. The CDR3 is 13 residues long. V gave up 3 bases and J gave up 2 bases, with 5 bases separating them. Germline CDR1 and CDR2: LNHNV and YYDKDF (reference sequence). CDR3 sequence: CATSSDGNQPQHF. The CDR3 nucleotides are TGTGCCACCAGCAGCGACGGCAATCAGCCCCAGCATTTT.

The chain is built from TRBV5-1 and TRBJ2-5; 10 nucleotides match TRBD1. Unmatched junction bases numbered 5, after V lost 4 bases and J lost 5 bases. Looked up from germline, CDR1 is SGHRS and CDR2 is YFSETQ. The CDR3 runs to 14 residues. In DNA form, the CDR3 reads TGCGCCAGCAGCAGGACAGGGGGTTGGGAGACCCAGTACTTC. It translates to CASSRTGGWETQYF.

CDR3 sequence reads: CASSKNYEQYF. The CDR3 nucleotides are TGTGCCAGCAGCAAAAACTACGAGCAGTACTTC. The chain is built from TRBV12-3 or TRBV12-4 and TRBJ2-7; D not certain. The V and J ends lost 6 bases and 3 bases respectively, with 6 bases between them. The CDR3 loop spans 11 amino acids.

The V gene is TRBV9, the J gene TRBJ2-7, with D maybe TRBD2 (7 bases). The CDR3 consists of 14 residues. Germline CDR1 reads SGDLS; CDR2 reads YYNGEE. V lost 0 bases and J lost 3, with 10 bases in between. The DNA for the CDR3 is TGTGCCAGCAGCGTAGGGGGAGGGGGCTACGAGCAGTACTTC. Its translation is CASSVGGGGYEQYF.

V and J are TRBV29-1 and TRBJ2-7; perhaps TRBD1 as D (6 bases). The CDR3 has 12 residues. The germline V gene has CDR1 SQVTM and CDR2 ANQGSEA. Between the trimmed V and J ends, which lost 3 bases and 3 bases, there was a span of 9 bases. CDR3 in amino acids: CSVEAGVYEQYF. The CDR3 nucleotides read TGCAGCGTTGAGGCAGGGGTCTACGAGCAGTACTTC.

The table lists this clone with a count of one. CDR3 sequence (DNA): TGTGCCAGCAGCTCCACCAGGGGGGACATTCAGTACTTC. Translating gives CASSSTRGDIQYF. The chain employs TRBV7-2 and TRBJ2-4, with D maybe TRBD1 (7 bases). Germline V lookup: CDR1 SGHTA, CDR2 FQGNSA. V was trimmed by 4 bases and J by 8 bases, leaving 12 bases between them. CDR3 length: 13 residues.

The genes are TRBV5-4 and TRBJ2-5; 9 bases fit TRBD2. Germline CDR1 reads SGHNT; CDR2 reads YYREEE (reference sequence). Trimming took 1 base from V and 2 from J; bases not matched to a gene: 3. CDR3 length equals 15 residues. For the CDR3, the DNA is TGTGCCAGCAGCTTGTCCCTAGCGGGACAAGAGACCCAGTACTTC. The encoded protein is CASSLSLAGQETQYF. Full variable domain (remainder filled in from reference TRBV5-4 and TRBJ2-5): ETGVTQSPTHLIKTRGQQVTLRCSSQSGHNTVSWYQQALGQGPQFIFQYYREEENGRGNFPPRFSGLQFPNYSSELNVNALELDDSALYLCASSLSLAGQETQYFGPGTRLLVL.

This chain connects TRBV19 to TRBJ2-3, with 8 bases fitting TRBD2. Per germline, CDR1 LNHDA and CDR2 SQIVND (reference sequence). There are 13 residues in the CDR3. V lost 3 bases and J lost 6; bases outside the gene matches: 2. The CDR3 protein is CASSITGGDTQYF. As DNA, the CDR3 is TGTGCCAGTAGTATCACGGGAGGGGATACGCAGTATTTT.

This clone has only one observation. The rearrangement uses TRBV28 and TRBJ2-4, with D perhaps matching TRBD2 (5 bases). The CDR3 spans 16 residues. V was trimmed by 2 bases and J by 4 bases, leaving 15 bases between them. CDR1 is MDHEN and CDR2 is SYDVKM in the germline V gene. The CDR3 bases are TGTGCCAGCAGTTTAAGCTCCCGGGGAGTTAAAAACATTCAGTACTTC. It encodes CASSLSSRGVKNIQYF.

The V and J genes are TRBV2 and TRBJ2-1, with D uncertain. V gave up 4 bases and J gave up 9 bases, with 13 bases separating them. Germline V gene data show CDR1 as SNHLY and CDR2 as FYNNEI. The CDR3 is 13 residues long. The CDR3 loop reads CASSVLPLGEQFF. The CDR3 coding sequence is TGTGCCAGCAGTGTACTACCCCTGGGTGAGCAGTTCTTC.

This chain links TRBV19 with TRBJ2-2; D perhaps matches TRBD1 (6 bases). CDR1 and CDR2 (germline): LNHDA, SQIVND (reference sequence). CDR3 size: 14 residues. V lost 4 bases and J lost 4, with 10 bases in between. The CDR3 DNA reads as TGTGCCAGTAGTAGAGGACAGAGCACCGGGGAGCTGTTTTTT. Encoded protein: CASSRGQSTGELFF. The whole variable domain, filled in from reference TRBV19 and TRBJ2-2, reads DGGITQSPKYLFRKEGQNVTLSCEQNLNHDAMYWYRQDPGQGLRLIYYSQIVNDFQKGDIAEGYSVSREKKESFPLTVTSAQKNPTAFYLCASSRGQSTGELFFGEGSRLTVL.

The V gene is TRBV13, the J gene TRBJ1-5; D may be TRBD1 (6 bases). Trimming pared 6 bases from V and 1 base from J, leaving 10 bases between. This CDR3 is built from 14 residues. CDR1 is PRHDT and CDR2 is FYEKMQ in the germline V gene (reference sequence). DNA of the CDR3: TGTGCCAGCAGGGGGGGGCGGAGCAATCAGCCCCAGCATTTT. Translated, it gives CASRGGRSNQPQHF.

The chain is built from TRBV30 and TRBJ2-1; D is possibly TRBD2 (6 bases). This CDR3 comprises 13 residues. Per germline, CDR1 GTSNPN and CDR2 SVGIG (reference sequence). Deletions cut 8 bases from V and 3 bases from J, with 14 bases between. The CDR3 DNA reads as TGTGCCCGCAGTCCCGGGGGCTACAATGAGCAGTTCTTC. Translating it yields CARSPGGYNEQFF.

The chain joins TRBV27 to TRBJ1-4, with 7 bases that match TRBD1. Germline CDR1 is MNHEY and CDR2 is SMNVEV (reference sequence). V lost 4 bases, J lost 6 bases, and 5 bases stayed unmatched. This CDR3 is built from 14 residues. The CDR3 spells CASSSNRGDEKLFF. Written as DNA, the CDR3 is TGTGCCAGCAGTTCGAACAGGGGAGATGAAAAACTGTTTTTT.

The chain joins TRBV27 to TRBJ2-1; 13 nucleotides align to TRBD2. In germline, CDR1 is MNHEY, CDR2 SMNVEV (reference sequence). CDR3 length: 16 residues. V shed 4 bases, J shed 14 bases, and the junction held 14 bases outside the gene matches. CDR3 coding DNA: TGTGCCAGCAGTTACCGAGGACTAGCGGGGGCGGGGGCGAAGTTCTTC. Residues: CASSYRGLAGAGAKFF.

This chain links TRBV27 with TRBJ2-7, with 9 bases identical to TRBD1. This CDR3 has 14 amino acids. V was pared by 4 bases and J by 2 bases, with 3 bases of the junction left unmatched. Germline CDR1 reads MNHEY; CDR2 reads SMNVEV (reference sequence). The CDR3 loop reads CASSWGQGPYEQYF. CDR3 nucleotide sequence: TGTGCCAGCAGTTGGGGACAGGGACCCTACGAGCAGTACTTC.

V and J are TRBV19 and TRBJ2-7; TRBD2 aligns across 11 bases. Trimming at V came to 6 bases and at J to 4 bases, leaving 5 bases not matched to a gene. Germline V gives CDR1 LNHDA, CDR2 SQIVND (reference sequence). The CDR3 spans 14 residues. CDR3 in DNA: TGTGCCAGTAGGAAACTAGCGGGAGATTACGAGCAGTACTTC. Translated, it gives CASRKLAGDYEQYF.

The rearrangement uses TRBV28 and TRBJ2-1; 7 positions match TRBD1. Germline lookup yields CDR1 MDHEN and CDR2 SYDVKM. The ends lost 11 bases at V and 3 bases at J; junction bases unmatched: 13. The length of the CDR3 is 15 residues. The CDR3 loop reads CASRPGTAVYNEQFF. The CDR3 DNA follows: TGTGCCTCGCGCCCCGGGACAGCAGTCTACAATGAGCAGTTCTTC.

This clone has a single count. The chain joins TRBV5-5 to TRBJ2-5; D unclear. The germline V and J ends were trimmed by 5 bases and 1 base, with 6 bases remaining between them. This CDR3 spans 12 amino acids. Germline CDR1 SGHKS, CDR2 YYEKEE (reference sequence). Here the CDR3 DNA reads TGTGCCAGCAGACAGACCCAAGAGACCCAGTACTTC. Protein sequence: CASRQTQETQYF.